This T cell receptor beta chain emerged from a study of graft-versus-host responses after intestinal transplantation. The germline gives CDR1 LNHNV, CDR2 YYDKDF (reference sequence). CDR3 length equals 14 residues. Trimming took off 2 bases at V and 2 bases at J, with 7 bases between the two ends. Method: immunoSEQ multiplex PCR; TCRdb's copy keeps in-frame clones and lacks some. Found here are thousands of clones, about 90% of them singletons; the top ten hold over 1.3%. This TCR was sampled from a human patient who received an intestinal transplant, so some T cells may come from the graft donor. This material consisted of PBMCs, taken approximately 30 days after intestinal transplant. V usage is TRBV15 and J usage is TRBJ1-3, with TRBD1 as a possible D gene (6 bases). CDR3 nucleotide sequence: TGTGCCACCAGCAGATGGACAGCTGGAAACACCATATATTTT. Its protein product is CATSRWTAGNTIYF.